What follows are 14 T cell receptor beta chains derived from one specimen sequenced in a study of blood T cell repertoires in COVID-19. Measured with immunoSEQ multiplex PCR; TCRdb has only the in-frame clones, and not every one. Of 190,000 or so clones listed, approximately 87% are singletons. Sequenced sample: peripheral blood. The origin of the receptors is a woman between 18 and 29 years old who had recovered from COVID-19.

The rearrangement links TRBV5-8 to TRBJ2-1; D is possibly TRBD2 (7 bases). Looked up from germline, CDR1 is SGHTS and CDR2 is YDEGEE. V lost 2 bases, J lost 6 bases, and 15 bases lay in between. This CDR3 has 15 amino acids. This CDR3 is CASSLRGGGGNEQFF. DNA of the CDR3: TGTGCCAGCAGCTTAAGGGGGGGCGGTGGCAATGAGCAGTTCTTC.

V and J are TRBV3-1 (or the pseudogene TRBV3-2) and TRBJ2-2, with TRBD1 matching over 7 bases. The germline gives CDR1 LGHDT, CDR2 YNNKEL (reference sequence). J was trimmed by 0 bases and V by 5 bases; bases with no gene match: 6. CDR3 size: 16 residues. This CDR3 reads CASSLLGGANTGELFF. In DNA, the CDR3 is TGTGCCAGCAGCTTACTAGGGGGCGCGAACACCGGGGAGCTGTTTTTT.

The rearrangement links TRBV9 to TRBJ2-2; the D gene is possibly TRBD2 (5 bases). Per germline, CDR1 SGDLS and CDR2 YYNGEE. The CDR3 is 15 residues long. Trimming took 4 bases from V and 2 from J, leaving 12 bases between them. The CDR3 DNA is TGTGCCAGCAGCCCCCGTCCTAGCAACACCGGGGAGCTGTTTTTT. Translated: CASSPRPSNTGELFF.

This chain uses TRBV7-2 with TRBJ1-1; TRBD1 might be the D (5 bases). Trimming stripped 4 bases from V and 5 bases from J, with 23 bases between. The CDR3 covers 17 residues. Per germline, CDR1 SGHTA and CDR2 FQGNSA. The CDR3 nucleotides read TGTGCCAGCAGCTACCCTAGGGGTCTAGGGGCGAGGACTGAAGCTTTCTTT. Translation: CASSYPRGLGARTEAFF.

CDR3 DNA sequence: TGTGCCAGCAGCTTTAAAAGGGGGCCGTGGGATGAGCAGTTCTTC. Its translation is CASSFKRGPWDEQFF. This sequence joins TRBV7-2 and TRBJ2-1; 7 nucleotides agree with TRBD1. The CDR3 spans 15 residues. Germline V lookup: CDR1 SGHTA, CDR2 FQGNSA. The J segment lost 8 bases and the V segment lost 3 bases, leaving 10 bases of the junction unmatched.

The CDR3 reads CAISEGQSNQPQHF. In nucleotides, the CDR3 is TGTGCCATCAGTGAGGGACAGAGCAATCAGCCCCAGCATTTT. The rearrangement uses TRBV10-3 and TRBJ1-5; D is possibly TRBD1 (6 bases). The CDR3 is made up of 14 amino acids. Germline V gene lookup returns CDR1 ENHRY and CDR2 SYGVKD. Trimming shortened V by 2 bases and J by 1 base, and 6 bases separated the two germline ends.

In its sample, this clone was seen a few times. The V and J genes are TRBV7-3 and TRBJ2-1; 9 nucleotides align to TRBD2. Germline V lookup: CDR1 SGHTA, CDR2 FQGTGA. Germline trimming cut 2 bases from V and 6 bases from J; bases unmatched to any gene: 5. CDR3 size: 15 residues. The CDR3 DNA reads as TGTGCCAGCAGCTTAGGGGTTAGCGGGGGCAATGAGCAGTTCTTC. This encodes CASSLGVSGGNEQFF.

V usage is TRBV29-1 and J usage is TRBJ2-5; 7 bases align to TRBD1. The CDR3 is 14 residues long. The junction had 5 bases not matched to a gene; V was cut back by 1 base and J by 3 bases. Looked up from germline, CDR1 is SQVTM and CDR2 is ANQGSEA. CDR3 sequence: CSVEGGGTEETQYF. DNA of the CDR3: TGCAGCGTTGAAGGGGGTGGGACAGAAGAGACCCAGTACTTC.

The chain carries TRBV7-9 and TRBJ1-1; possibly TRBD1 for D (5 bases). V lost 10 bases and J lost 5, with 20 bases in between. Looked up from germline, CDR1 is SEHNR and CDR2 is FQNEAQ (reference sequence). The CDR3 has 14 residues. The CDR3 nucleotides are TGTGCCACAGAAAGGAGGGGAAGAGATACTGAAGCTTTCTTT. It translates to CATERRGRDTEAFF.

The rearrangement links TRBV7-3 to TRBJ2-2; 8 bases align to TRBD2. This CDR3 has 15 residues. The V gene's germline CDR1 is SGHTA and CDR2 FQGTGA. Trimming removed 2 bases from V and 4 bases from J; junction bases left unmatched: 3. The CDR3 bases are TGTGCCAGCAGCTTAGGGGGGACTAGCACCGGGGAGCTGTTTTTT. Its translation is CASSLGGTSTGELFF. The full variable domain, in which reference TRBV7-3 and TRBJ2-2 provide the parts outside the CDR3, is GAGVSQTPSNKVTEKGKYVELRCDPISGHTALYWYRQSLGQGPEFLIYFQGTGAADDSGLPNDRFFAVRPEGSVSTLKIQRTERGDSAVYLCASSLGGTSTGELFFGEGSRLTVL.

The rearrangement uses TRBV11-2 and TRBJ2-5; D is perhaps TRBD1 (6 bases). The CDR3 is 15 amino acids. Between the trimmed V and J ends, which lost 6 bases and 0 bases, there was a span of 14 bases. The germline V gene has CDR1 SGHAT and CDR2 FQNNGV. In nucleotides, the CDR3 is TGTGCCAGCAGTTTTACTGACAGGAACCAAGAGACCCAGTACTTC. Translation gives CASSFTDRNQETQYF.

J is TRBJ2-5 and V is TRBV11-2; D perhaps matches TRBD2 (5 bases). Germline loops: CDR1 SGHAT, CDR2 FQNNGV. This CDR3 spans 13 amino acids. Trimming removed 5 bases from V and 1 base from J, with 8 bases in between. The CDR3 DNA sequence: TGTGCCAGCAGCGCGGGTCTCCAAGAGACCCAGTACTTC. Translation gives CASSAGLQETQYF.

The rearrangement joins TRBV27 to TRBJ2-3; 11 bases match TRBD2. The germline CDR1 and CDR2 sequences are MNHEY and SMNVEV (reference sequence). The CDR3 is made up of 15 amino acids. V trimming: 6 bases; J trimming: 4 bases; junction bases outside the gene matches: 6. The CDR3 is CASRPLAGAADTQYF. DNA for the CDR3: TGTGCCAGCAGACCACTAGCGGGAGCAGCAGATACGCAGTATTTT.

The gene calls are TRBV7-4 and TRBJ1-5, with D possibly TRBD1 on 6 matching bases. The CDR3 is made up of 15 amino acids. CDR1 is SGHVT, CDR2 SQSDAQ, per germline. Trimming removed 8 bases at V and 0 bases at J, with 14 bases between. The CDR3 sequence: CASLGQTDSNQPQHF. The CDR3 coding sequence is TGTGCCAGCCTAGGACAGACCGATAGCAATCAGCCCCAGCATTTT.